This record looks at one TCR beta chain sequence and its context. Clones were sequenced by immunoSEQ multiplex PCR, and TCRdb holds only the in-frame ones, with some missing. The sample has roughly 64,000 clones; more than 75% are singletons. V was clipped by 4 bases and J by 0 bases, with 13 bases between them. This CDR3 is built from 16 residues. CDR1 is SQVTM, CDR2 ANQGSEA, per germline. This record belongs to a study of OX40 agonist ivuxolimab in advanced cancers. The sequencing here drew on CD4+ or CD8+ T cells sorted from blood, taken in a trial of the OX40 agonist ivuxolimab. The TCR was taken from an adult with an advanced solid tumor such as melanoma, head and neck, liver or kidney cancer. This chain links TRBV29-1 with TRBJ2-6; D gene uncertain. The CDR3 region has the DNA TGCAGCGTTGTAGTGACTGCCCACTCTGGGGCCAACGTCCTGACTTTC. Its protein is CSVVVTAHSGANVLTF.